This T cell receptor (beta chain) was captured in a study of T cell changes during pregnancy in multiple sclerosis. Germline V gives CDR1 SGHNT, CDR2 YENEEA. CDR3 length equals 18 residues. With 0 bases clipped from V and 4 bases from J, the junction kept 12 bases outside the gene matches. Data came from immunoSEQ multiplex PCR; TCRdb stores just in-frame clones and leaves some out. The data contain 41,000 or so clones, approximately 91% of them singletons. The clonotype originates from a female donor with multiple sclerosis, enrolled in a pregnancy study. The V gene is TRBV11-3, the J gene TRBJ2-1, with 7 bases identical to TRBD1. Specimen: CD8+ T cells from peripheral blood mononuclear cells, collected in the third trimester of pregnancy. The CDR3, as DNA: TGTGCCAGCAGCTTAGATCGGGAAGGGGGCTTCATATACAATGAGCAGTTCTTC. This codes for CASSLDREGGFIYNEQFF.